This entry describes one T cell receptor beta chain. This sample is part of a study of shared clonotypes between healthy human individuals. On the study more broadly: Sampling drew on donors who were two women and a few men aged 18 to 49.

This CDR3 contains 15 residues. Germline V gives CDR1 SGHRS, CDR2 YFSETQ. V trimming: 0 bases; J trimming: 8 bases; junction bases outside the gene matches: 4. On sorted subsets, replicate PCRs used 200 ng DNA, or approximately 33,000 T cell genomes. Libraries were prepared by immunoSEQ multiplex PCR; TCRdb keeps only in-frame clonotypes and omits some of them. The profile covers millions of clones, with more than 80% appearing a single time and 0.14% taken by the ten largest. The chain recombines TRBV5-1 with TRBJ2-2; the match to TRBD2 covers 10 bases. The sequence derives from a man aged 18 to 30 in good health. Material: naive CD4+ T cells sorted from blood. Subset indicated: CD45RA+ positively selected. The CDR3 DNA sequence: TGCGCCAGCAGCTTGGAGGGACTAGCGAGTGGGGAGCTGTTTTTT. Its translation is CASSLEGLASGELFF.